This is a list of T cell receptor beta chains from one sample in a study of Ad26.COV2.S vaccination and SARS-CoV-2 variants. The repertoire was sequenced with immunoSEQ multiplex PCR; TCRdb's copy has only in-frame clones and lacks some. The table has some 340,000 clones, over 80% seen once. The sequences come from peripheral blood, collected in a trial of Ad26.COV2.S vaccine versus placebo. Receptor source: a person between 18 and 65 years old who received the Ad26.COV2.S COVID-19 vaccine or a placebo. Both conserved end residues are part of each CDR3.

j_call v_call cdr3_aa
TRBJ1-4 TRBV18 CASSPRASTREKLFF
TRBJ1-6 TRBV6-4 CASRRGSPLHF
TRBJ2-1 TRBV5-6 CASSLVWIQGGQFF
TRBJ2-3 TRBV7-8 CASNRGALYTDTQYF
TRBJ2-2 TRBV2 CASRAHSGDTGELFF
TRBJ1-1 TRBV5-4 CASTPDMNTEAFF
TRBJ1-5 TRBV4-1 CASSQYGPGQGAVWPQHF
TRBJ2-4 TRBV3-1/TRBV3-2 CASSLGGDIQYF
TRBJ1-1 TRBV6-1 CASSEGEVTEAFF
TRBJ1-1 TRBV5-5 CASSLGQALGWTEAFF
TRBJ1-5 TRBV6-5 CASRPMGQGNQPQHF
TRBJ2-7 TRBV6-5 CARQGAHNYEQYF
TRBJ2-1 TRBV18 CASSTGRVSYNEQFF
TRBJ1-6 TRBV19 CASRGSYNSPLHF
TRBJ1-5 TRBV24-1 CATSASNLGGQDPGQPQHF